The 14 T cell receptor beta chains in this list originate from one sample, sequenced in a study of yellow fever vaccine responses in identical twins. TCRdb re-called the RT-PCR reads with MiXCR, one entry per CDR3 protein. The sample has around 17,000 distinct CDR3 sequences, roughly 80% seen once. The specimen was T cells from blood (PBMCs), unsorted or a sorted subset (not recorded which), collected before or after yellow fever vaccination (not recorded which). The receptors stem from a woman in her late teens or twenties who received the yellow fever vaccine.

The J gene is TRBJ2-7, the V gene TRBV18, with D unresolved. Trimming pared 6 bases from V and 6 bases from J, leaving 12 bases between. This CDR3 contains 12 residues. The germline CDR1 and CDR2 sequences are KGHSH and LQKENI. CDR3 protein: CASSDLPGEQYF. The CDR3 coding sequence is TGTGCCAGCTCCGATCTCCCCGGCGAGCAGTACTTC.

This rearrangement joins TRBV11-2 to TRBJ2-5, with D possibly matching TRBD2 (5 bases). This CDR3 has 17 amino acids. Germline CDR1 reads SGHAT; CDR2 reads FQNNGV. Trimming stripped 1 base from V and 4 bases from J, with 19 bases between. The CDR3 DNA reads as TGTGCCAGCAGCTTAGGGGTTAGCGAAAATGTATTAGAGACCCAGTACTTC. Protein product: CASSLGVSENVLETQYF. The full variable domain, its missing parts supplied by reference TRBV11-2 and TRBJ2-5, is EAGVAQSPRYKIIEKRQSVAFWCNPISGHATLYWYQQILGQGPKLLIQFQNNGVVDDSQLPKDRFSAERLKGVDSTLKIQPAKLEDSAVYLCASSLGVSENVLETQYFGPGTRLLVL.

The chain uses TRBV9 and TRBJ1-1; D gene unclear. CDR3 length: 12 residues. Trimming removed 3 bases from V and 0 bases from J, with 3 bases in between. The germline V gene has CDR1 SGDLS and CDR2 YYNGEE. For the CDR3, the DNA is TGTGCCAGCAGCGCCATGAACACTGAAGCTTTCTTT. Translation gives CASSAMNTEAFF.

V is TRBV9 and J is TRBJ2-7; the match to TRBD2 covers 9 bases. Germline V gives CDR1 SGDLS, CDR2 YYNGEE. The junction had 9 bases not matched to a gene; V was cut back by 4 bases and J by 7 bases. The CDR3 has 14 residues. The CDR3 sequence: CASSYGLASGEQYF. CDR3 coding DNA: TGTGCCAGCAGCTATGGACTAGCGTCGGGGGAGCAGTACTTC. Supplemented by reference TRBV9 and TRBJ2-7, the full variable domain reads DSGVTQTPKHLITATGQRVTLRCSPRSGDLSVYWYQQSLDQGLQFLIQYYNGEERAKGNILERFSAQQFPDLHSELNLSSLELGDSALYFCASSYGLASGEQYFGPGTRLTVT.

The V and J genes are TRBV5-5 and TRBJ1-1; D gene ambiguous. In germline, CDR1 is SGHKS, CDR2 YYEKEE (reference sequence). The CDR3 covers 15 residues. V shed 3 bases and J shed 1 base, with 13 bases lying between them. For the CDR3, the DNA is TGTGCCAGCAGCTACACCACGAGCTCGAACACTGAAGCTTTCTTT. It is translated as CASSYTTSSNTEAFF.

This chain uses TRBV9 with TRBJ2-1; 8 bases line up with TRBD2. The CDR3 loop spans 13 amino acids. The V gene's germline CDR1 is SGDLS and CDR2 YYNGEE. The V and J ends lost 2 bases and 6 bases, in that order; junction bases with no gene match: 1. The DNA of the CDR3 is TGTGCCAGCAGCGTTGGGACTAGCAATGAGCAGTTCTTC. It yields the protein CASSVGTSNEQFF.

This sequence joins TRBV10-1 and TRBJ2-2; 12 nucleotides match TRBD1. Germline assignment: CDR1 WNHNN and CDR2 SYGVQD (reference sequence). J was trimmed by 4 bases and V by 4 bases; bases with no gene match: 4. This CDR3 has 16 residues. The CDR3 nucleotides read TGCGCCAGCAGTGCCGGGACAGGGGGCCCCACCGGGGAGCTGTTTTTT. Amino acid sequence: CASSAGTGGPTGELFF.

The gene calls are TRBV6-5 and TRBJ1-5; D not resolved. Germline V gene data show CDR1 as MNHEY and CDR2 as SVGAGI. The CDR3 totals 13 residues. V was shortened by 2 bases and J by 5 bases, with 7 bases between the two germline ends. The CDR3 nucleotides read TGTGCCAGCAGTTACGCTCTGGATCAGCCCCAGCATTTT. It specifies CASSYALDQPQHF.

The chain employs TRBV27 and TRBJ2-3; D not resolved. CDR1 and CDR2 (germline): MNHEY, SMNVEV (reference sequence). CDR3 length: 13 residues. V shed 5 bases and J shed 4 bases, with 10 bases lying between them. The CDR3: CASSTTRSDTQYF. The DNA for the CDR3 is TGTGCCAGCAGTACAACCCGATCAGATACGCAGTATTTT.

The chain combines TRBV23-1 with TRBJ2-5; no definite D call. TRBV23-1 is reported as an ORF; its role is uncertain. The CDR3 loop spans 8 amino acids. The V and J ends lost 6 bases and 9 bases respectively, with 2 bases between them. The CDR3 bases are TGCGCCAGCAGCCCCCAGTACTTC. Translating gives CASSPQYF.

This clonotype is classed as medium-sized. The V gene is TRBV29-1, the J gene TRBJ2-2; D possibly corresponds to TRBD1 (5 bases). Germline CDR1 and CDR2: SQVTM and ANQGSEA. The CDR3 sequence is 12 residues long. V shed 7 bases and J shed 5 bases, with 11 bases lying between them. The CDR3 DNA reads as TGCAGCGGTTTCACAGGTACCGGGGAGCTGTTTTTT. Its translation is CSGFTGTGELFF.

V gene TRBV11-2 combines with J gene TRBJ2-1, with a weak D call TRBD2 (5 bases). V was shortened by 0 bases and J by 0 bases, with 9 bases between the two germline ends. The CDR3 consists of 16 residues. Germline lookup yields CDR1 SGHAT and CDR2 FQNNGV. The CDR3 coding sequence is TGTGCCAGCAGCTTAGAGAGCGGACTCTCCTACAATGAGCAGTTCTTC. This gives the protein CASSLESGLSYNEQFF.

The CDR3 region is CASSLSNQETQYF. The CDR3 DNA follows: TGTGCCAGCAGCTTGTCCAACCAAGAGACCCAGTACTTC. V and J are TRBV5-5 and TRBJ2-5; no clear D. The CDR3 length is 13 residues. V was cut by 1 base and J by 0 bases, with 4 bases left in between. Germline CDR1 is SGHKS and CDR2 is YYEKEE (reference sequence).

The rearrangement joins TRBV15 to TRBJ2-7, with 7 positions matching TRBD1. This CDR3 comprises 16 residues. Trimming cost V 0 bases and J 3 bases; bases outside gene matches: 8. Germline assignment: CDR1 LNHNV and CDR2 YYDKDF (reference sequence). The CDR3 DNA sequence: TGTGCCACCAGCAGAGAAGACAGGGCGTTTTACTACGAGCAGTACTTC. It codes for CATSREDRAFYYEQYF.